This TCR beta chain was obtained from a study of T-cell memory formation after mild COVID-19. About the study: There were largely donor-specific TCR clusters. General study results and limits: Contracting CD8+ clones were enriched in EMRA, CD4+ mainly in CM and EM. CD4/CD8 balance characterized clones contracting day 15 to 85, and CD4+ skew characterized later expanders. Prior to infection, memory already included some responding clones, suggesting cross-reactive memory joined.

This CDR3 comprises 16 residues. V lost 3 bases, J lost 2 bases, and 13 bases lay in between. Germline CDR1 and CDR2: MDHEN and SYDVKM. This clonotype was seen ten or more times. No antigen is known for it. From the 5' RACE reads, TCRdb called clonotypes with MiXCR, one entry per CDR3 protein. The sample carries approximately 340,000 distinct CDR3 sequences, over 10% recorded once. V and J are TRBV28 and TRBJ2-2, with D perhaps TRBD1 or TRBD2 (5 bases each). The TCR sequence derives from a young man who had mild COVID-19 (a few samples of this study predate the infection). Cell type and time point are not known. Material: PBMCs or a T cell subset sorted from them (not recorded which). The CDR3 DNA reads as TGTGCCAGCAGTTTTTGGGGACGCGCTAACACCGGGGAGCTGTTTTTT. Translation: CASSFWGRANTGELFF.